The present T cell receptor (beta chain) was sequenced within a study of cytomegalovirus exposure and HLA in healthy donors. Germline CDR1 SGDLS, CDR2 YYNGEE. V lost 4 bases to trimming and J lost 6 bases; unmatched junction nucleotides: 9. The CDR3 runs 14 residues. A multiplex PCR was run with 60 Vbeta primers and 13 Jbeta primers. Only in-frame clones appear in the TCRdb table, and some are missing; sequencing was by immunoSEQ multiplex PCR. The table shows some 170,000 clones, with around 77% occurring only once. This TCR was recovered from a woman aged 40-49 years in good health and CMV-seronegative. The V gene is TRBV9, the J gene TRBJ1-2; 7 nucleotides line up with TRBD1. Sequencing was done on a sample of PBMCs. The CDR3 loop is CASSFRDRGDGYTF. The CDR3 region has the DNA TGTGCCAGCAGCTTCCGGGACAGAGGCGATGGCTACACCTTC. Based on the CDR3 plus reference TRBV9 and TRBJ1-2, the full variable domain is DSGVTQTPKHLITATGQRVTLRCSPRSGDLSVYWYQQSLDQGLQFLIQYYNGEERAKGNILERFSAQQFPDLHSELNLSSLELGDSALYFCASSFRDRGDGYTFGSGTRLTVV.